The rows below give T cell receptor beta chains drawn from one sample of a study of T cell responses to AZD1222 COVID-19 vaccine. Some clones are missing from TCRdb's copy, which holds only in-frame ones; the method was immunoSEQ multiplex PCR. There are about 100,000 clones in the sample; about 87% occur only once, and around 3.2% lies in the top ten. This sample comprised peripheral blood, obtained on day 0 of AZD1222 vaccination. The receptor set was obtained from an adult in good health. Each CDR3 is given with its conserved first and last residue. A D gene is named only where the DNA matches it firmly. Some rows have no size entry. The others give once, few or many, or a class for an expanded clone.

.	TRBV25-1	TRBJ1-2	.	TGTGCCAGCAGTGAATATGGGTTTAGCTATGGCTACACCTTC	CASSEYGFSYGYTF
.	TRBV3-1/TRBV3-2	TRBJ1-3	.	TGTGCCAGCACGGACAGATTAAACACCATATATTTT	CASTDRLNTIYF
.	TRBV18	TRBJ1-1	.	TGTGCCAGCTCACCAGGCGTCCAGGCATCACTTGAAGCTTTCTTT	CASSPGVQASLEAFF
.	TRBV2	TRBJ1-3	.	TGTGCCAGCAGTCCCTCTGGAAACACCATATATTTT	CASSPSGNTIYF
TRBD1	TRBV18	TRBJ2-3	.	TGTGCCAGCTCACCGCGGGACAGGGGGGCAGATACGCAGTATTTT	CASSPRDRGADTQYF
.	TRBV3-1/TRBV3-2	TRBJ1-4	.	TGTGCCAGCAGCCAGGAGGGGCAGGAAAATGAAAAACTGTTTTTT	CASSQEGQENEKLFF
TRBD1	TRBV4-3	TRBJ1-2	.	TGCGCCAGCAGCCAAGATCTTGGACAGGCTCCCTACTATGGCTACACCTTC	CASSQDLGQAPYYGYTF
.	TRBV6-5	TRBJ2-2	.	TGTGCCAGCAGTTCCGGATGGGGGTTCACCGGGGAGCTGTTTTTT	CASSSGWGFTGELFF
.	TRBV5-1	TRBJ2-5	.	TGCGCCAGCAGCTCCAGGGGCCACCAAGAGACCCAGTACTTC	CASSSRGHQETQYF
.	TRBV7-8	TRBJ1-6	.	TGTGCCAGCAGCTTATCGTCTCCCCCCCTCCACTTT	CASSLSSPPLHF
.	TRBV5-4	TRBJ2-5	.	TGTGCCAGCAGCTTAAGCTCGGTGCGGATACAAGAGACCCAGTACTTC	CASSLSSVRIQETQYF
.	TRBV30	TRBJ1-2	few	TGTGCCTGGAACCCCGTGGGGGGTGGCTACACCTTC	CAWNPVGGGYTF
.	TRBV9	TRBJ2-3	.	TGTGCCAGCAGCCCCCGCGCTAGCGAGGGCACAGATACGCAGTATTTT	CASSPRASEGTDTQYF
.	TRBV7-8	TRBJ2-3	.	TGTGCCAGCAGCTGGGGGTGGGTAAACGCAGATACGCAGTATTTT	CASSWGWVNADTQYF
TRBD1	TRBV3-1/TRBV3-2	TRBJ1-5	.	TGTGCCAGCAGCCACGGGACAGGGAATAGCAATCAGCCCCAGCATTTT	CASSHGTGNSNQPQHF
.	TRBV5-4	TRBJ1-1	once	TGTGCCAGCAGCTTGGTACGGGGCAGGGGAACTGAAGCTTTCTTT	CASSLVRGRGTEAFF
.	TRBV13	TRBJ2-1	.	TGTGCCAGCAGGTCAACACAACCTCCTCGGTACAATGAGCAGTTCTTC	CASRSTQPPRYNEQFF
.	TRBV11-2	TRBJ1-4	.	TGTGCCAGCAGCTTAGCCCTAGGGAATGAAAAACTGTTTTTT	CASSLALGNEKLFF
.	TRBV4-3	TRBJ2-3	.	TGCGCCAGCAGCCTGGGGCTCCTCACAGATACGCAGTATTTT	CASSLGLLTDTQYF
.	TRBV19	TRBJ1-2	.	TGTGCCAGCCTATCGGGACACCGTCTTGAGTACTATGGCTACACCTTC	CASLSGHRLEYYGYTF
TRBD2	TRBV7-8	TRBJ2-1	.	TGTGCCAGCAGACAGACTAGCGGGGGCTCCTACAATGAGCAGTTCTTC	CASRQTSGGSYNEQFF
TRBD1	TRBV19	TRBJ1-5	.	TGTGCCAGTAGTACCGGGACAGGGGGTTCTGATCAGCCCCAGCATTTT	CASSTGTGGSDQPQHF
.	TRBV7-3	TRBJ2-5	.	TGTGCCAGCAGCATAACCGGACAGCGAAAAGAGACCCAGTACTTC	CASSITGQRKETQYF
TRBD1	TRBV3-1/TRBV3-2	TRBJ2-7	.	TGTGCCAGCAGCCAAGAGGGGACAGGGCTGCGCTACGAGCAGTACTTC	CASSQEGTGLRYEQYF
TRBD1	TRBV6-5	TRBJ2-2	once	TGTGCCAGCAGTTACCGGGACAGCGGGGAGCTGTTTTTT	CASSYRDSGELFF
.	TRBV19	TRBJ2-5	.	TGTGCCAGTAGTATAGCCCAGGGCGGTGAGACCCAGTACTTC	CASSIAQGGETQYF
.	TRBV5-4	TRBJ1-1	.	TGTGCCAGCAGGTTCGGCCAGGGCCGCAGGAACACTGAAGCTTTCTTT	CASRFGQGRRNTEAFF
TRBD1	TRBV2	TRBJ2-3	.	TGTGCCAGCAGTGAGCGGACAGGGGTGGTAGGCACAGATACGCAGTATTTT	CASSERTGVVGTDTQYF
.	TRBV5-6	TRBJ1-2	.	TGTGCCAGCAGCCGGGGGGCGACGGACATCGGCTATGGCTACACCTTC	CASSRGATDIGYGYTF